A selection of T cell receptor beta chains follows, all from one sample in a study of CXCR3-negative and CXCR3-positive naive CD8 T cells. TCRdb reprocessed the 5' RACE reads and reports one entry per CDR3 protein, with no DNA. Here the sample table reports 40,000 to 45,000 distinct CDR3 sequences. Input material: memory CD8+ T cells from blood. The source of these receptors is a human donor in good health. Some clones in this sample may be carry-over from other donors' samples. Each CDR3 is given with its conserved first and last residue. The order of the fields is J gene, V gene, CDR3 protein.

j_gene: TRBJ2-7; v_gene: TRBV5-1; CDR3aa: CASRGGPPLLDEQYF
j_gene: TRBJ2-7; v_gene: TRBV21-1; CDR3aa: CASSKSHREYEQYF
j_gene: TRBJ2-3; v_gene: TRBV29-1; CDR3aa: CSVDGGATDTQYF
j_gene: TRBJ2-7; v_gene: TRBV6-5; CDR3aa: CASSYSISGGVFEYF
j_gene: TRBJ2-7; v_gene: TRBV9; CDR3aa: CASSGVRDNYEQYF
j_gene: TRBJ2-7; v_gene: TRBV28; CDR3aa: CASSVQISYEQYF
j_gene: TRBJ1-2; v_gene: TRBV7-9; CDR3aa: CASSLLKDDAPYGYTF
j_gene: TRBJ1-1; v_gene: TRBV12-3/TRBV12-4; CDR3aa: CASRGQMNTEAFF
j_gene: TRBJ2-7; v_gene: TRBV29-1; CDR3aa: CSVVGTGVVPYEQYF
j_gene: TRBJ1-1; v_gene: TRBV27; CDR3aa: CASSQGTGARTEAFF
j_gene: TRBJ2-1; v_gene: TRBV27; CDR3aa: CASTSLDSYNEQFF
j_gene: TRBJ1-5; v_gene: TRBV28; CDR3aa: CASSFFTGGNQPQHF
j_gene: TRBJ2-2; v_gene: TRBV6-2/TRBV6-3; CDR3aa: CASSGSGELFF
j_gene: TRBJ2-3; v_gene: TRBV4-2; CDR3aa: CASSQVYGGDADTQYF
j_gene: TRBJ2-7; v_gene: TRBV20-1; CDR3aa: CSARGLAGYEQYF
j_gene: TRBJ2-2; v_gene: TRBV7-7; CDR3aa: CASSPAGLAGATGELFF
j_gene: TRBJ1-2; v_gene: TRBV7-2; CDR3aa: CASSGPGYGGGYTF
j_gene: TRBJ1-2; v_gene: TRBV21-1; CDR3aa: CASSQAPGPSGYTF
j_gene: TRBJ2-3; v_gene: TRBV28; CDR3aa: CASRTSGRNTQYF
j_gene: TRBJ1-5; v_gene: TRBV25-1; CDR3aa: CASSEGYSNQPQHF
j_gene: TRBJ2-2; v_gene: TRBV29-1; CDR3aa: CSAQAGGHGELFF
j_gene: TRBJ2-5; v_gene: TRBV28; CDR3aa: CASSQRDRAYQETQYF